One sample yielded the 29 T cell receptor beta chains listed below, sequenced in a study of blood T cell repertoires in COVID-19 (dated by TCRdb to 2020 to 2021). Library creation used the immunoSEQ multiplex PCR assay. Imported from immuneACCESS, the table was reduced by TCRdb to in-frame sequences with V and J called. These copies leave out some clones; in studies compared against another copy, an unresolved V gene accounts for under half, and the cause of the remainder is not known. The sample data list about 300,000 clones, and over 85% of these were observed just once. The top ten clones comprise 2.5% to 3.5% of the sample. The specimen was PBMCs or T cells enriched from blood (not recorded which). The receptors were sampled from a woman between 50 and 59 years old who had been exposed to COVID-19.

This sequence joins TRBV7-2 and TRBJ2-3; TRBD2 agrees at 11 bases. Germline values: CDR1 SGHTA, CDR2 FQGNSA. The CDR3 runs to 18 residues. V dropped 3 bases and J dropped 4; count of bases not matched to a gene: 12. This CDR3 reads CASSFWLAGGGGADTQYF. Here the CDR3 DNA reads TGTGCCAGCAGCTTTTGGCTAGCGGGGGGCGGAGGGGCAGATACGCAGTATTTT. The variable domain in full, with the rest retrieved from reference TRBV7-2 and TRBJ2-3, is GAGVSQSPSNKVTEKGKDVELRCDPISGHTALYWYRQSLGQGLEFLIYFQGNSAPDKSGLPSDRFSAERTGGSVSTLTIQRTQQEDSAVYLCASSFWLAGGGGADTQYFGPGTRLTVL.

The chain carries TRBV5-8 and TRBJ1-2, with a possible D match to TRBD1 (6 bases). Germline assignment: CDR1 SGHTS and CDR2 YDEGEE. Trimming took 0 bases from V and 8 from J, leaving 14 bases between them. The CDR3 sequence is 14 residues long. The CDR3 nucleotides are TGTGCCAGCAGCTTGGAAGAGGGGGTTCGGGGCTACACCTTC. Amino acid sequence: CASSLEEGVRGYTF.

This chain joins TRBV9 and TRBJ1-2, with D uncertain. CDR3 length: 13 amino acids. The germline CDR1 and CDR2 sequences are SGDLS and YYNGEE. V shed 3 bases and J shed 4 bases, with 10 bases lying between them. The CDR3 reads CASSEPGGYGYTF. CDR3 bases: TGTGCCAGCAGCGAGCCCGGTGGCTATGGCTACACCTTC.

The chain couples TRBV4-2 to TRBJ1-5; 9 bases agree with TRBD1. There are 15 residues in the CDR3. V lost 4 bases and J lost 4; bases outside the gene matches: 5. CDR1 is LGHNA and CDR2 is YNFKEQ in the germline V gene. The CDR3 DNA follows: TGTGCCAGCAGCCCGGGGGGACAGGGAAATCAGCCCCAGCATTTT. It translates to CASSPGGQGNQPQHF.

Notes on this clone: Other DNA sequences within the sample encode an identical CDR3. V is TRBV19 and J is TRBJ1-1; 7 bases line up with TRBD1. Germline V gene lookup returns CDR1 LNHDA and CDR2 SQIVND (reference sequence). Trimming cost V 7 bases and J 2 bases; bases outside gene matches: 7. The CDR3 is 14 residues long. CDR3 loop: CASTPGQRNTEAFF. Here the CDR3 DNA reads TGTGCCAGTACCCCGGGACAGCGAAACACTGAAGCTTTCTTT.

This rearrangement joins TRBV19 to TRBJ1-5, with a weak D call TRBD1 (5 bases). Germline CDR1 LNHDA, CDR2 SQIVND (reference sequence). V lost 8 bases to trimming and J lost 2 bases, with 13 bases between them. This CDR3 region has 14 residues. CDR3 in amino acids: CASWGLQGNQPQHF. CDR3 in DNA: TGTGCCAGTTGGGGCCTACAGGGCAATCAGCCCCAGCATTTT. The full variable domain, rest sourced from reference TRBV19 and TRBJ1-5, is DGGITQSPKYLFRKEGQNVTLSCEQNLNHDAMYWYRQDPGQGLRLIYYSQIVNDFQKGDIAEGYSVSREKKESFPLTVTSAQKNPTAFYLCASWGLQGNQPQHFGDGTRLSIL.

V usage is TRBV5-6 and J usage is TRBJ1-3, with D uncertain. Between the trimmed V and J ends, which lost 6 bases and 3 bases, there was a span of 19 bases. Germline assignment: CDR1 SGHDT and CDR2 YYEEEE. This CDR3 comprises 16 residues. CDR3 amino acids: CASTLSMGSLGNTIYF. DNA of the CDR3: TGTGCCAGCACCCTCTCCATGGGGAGCCTTGGAAACACCATATATTTT.

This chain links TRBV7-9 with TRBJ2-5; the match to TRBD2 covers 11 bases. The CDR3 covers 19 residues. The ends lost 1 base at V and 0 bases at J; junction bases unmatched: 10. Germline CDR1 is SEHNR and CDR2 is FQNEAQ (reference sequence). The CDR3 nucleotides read TGTGCCAGCAGCTTAGAAACCGGGACTAGCGGTGCGTACCAAGAGACCCAGTACTTC. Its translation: CASSLETGTSGAYQETQYF.

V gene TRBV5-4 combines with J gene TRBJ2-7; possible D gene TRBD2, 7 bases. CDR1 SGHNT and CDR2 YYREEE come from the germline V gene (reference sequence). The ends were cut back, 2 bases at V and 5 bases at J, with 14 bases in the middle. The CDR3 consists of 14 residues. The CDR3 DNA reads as TGTGCCAGCAGCTTCAGGGGAGGGCTCAACGAGCAGTACTTC. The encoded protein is CASSFRGGLNEQYF.

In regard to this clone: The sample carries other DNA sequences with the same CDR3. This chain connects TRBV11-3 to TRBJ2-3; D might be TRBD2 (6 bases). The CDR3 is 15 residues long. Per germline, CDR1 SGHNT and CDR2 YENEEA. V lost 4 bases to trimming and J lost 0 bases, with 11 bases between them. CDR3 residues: CASSYRGTSTDTQYF. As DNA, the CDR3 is TGTGCCAGCAGCTACCGGGGGACTAGCACAGATACGCAGTATTTT.

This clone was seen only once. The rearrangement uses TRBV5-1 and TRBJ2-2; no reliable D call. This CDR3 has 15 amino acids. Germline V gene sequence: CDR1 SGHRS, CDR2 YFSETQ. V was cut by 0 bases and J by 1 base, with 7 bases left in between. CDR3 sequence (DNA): TGCGCCAGCAGCTTGGTCTCCCTGAACACCGGGGAGCTGTTTTTT. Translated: CASSLVSLNTGELFF.

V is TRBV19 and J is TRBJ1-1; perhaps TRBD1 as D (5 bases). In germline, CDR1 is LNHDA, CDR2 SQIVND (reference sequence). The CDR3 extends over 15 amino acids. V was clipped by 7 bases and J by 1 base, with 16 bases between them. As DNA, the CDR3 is TGTGCCAGTATGTCTTATGGGGCCGCGAACACTGAAGCTTTCTTT. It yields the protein CASMSYGAANTEAFF.

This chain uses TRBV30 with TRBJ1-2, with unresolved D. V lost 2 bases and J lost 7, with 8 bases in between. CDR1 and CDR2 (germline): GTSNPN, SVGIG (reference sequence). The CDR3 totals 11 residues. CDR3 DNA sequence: TGTGCCTGGAGTTTGGCGGCTGGCTACACCTTC. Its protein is CAWSLAAGYTF.

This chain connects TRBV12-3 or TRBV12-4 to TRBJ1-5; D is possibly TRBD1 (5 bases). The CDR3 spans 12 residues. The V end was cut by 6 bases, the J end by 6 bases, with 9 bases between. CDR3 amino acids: CASRRTGQPQHF. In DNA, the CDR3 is TGTGCCAGCAGGAGAACAGGTCAGCCCCAGCATTTT.

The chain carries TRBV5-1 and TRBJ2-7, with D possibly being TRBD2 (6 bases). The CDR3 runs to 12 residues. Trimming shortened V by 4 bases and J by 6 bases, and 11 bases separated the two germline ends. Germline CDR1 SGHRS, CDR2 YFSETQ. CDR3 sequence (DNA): TGCGCCAGCAGCACCGCGCGGGGCGAGCAGTACTTC. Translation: CASSTARGEQYF.

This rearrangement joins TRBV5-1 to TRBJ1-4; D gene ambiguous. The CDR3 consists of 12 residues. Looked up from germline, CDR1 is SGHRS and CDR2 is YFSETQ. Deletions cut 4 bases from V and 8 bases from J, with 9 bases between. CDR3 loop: CASSLDHEKLFF. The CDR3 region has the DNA TGCGCCAGCAGCCTAGATCACGAAAAACTGTTTTTT.

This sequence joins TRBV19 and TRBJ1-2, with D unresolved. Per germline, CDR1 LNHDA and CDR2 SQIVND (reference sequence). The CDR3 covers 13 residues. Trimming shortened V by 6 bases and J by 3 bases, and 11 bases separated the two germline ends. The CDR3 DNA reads TGTGCCAGTAGCACAGTATCAGACTATGGCTACACCTTC. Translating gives CASSTVSDYGYTF. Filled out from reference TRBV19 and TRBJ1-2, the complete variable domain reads DGGITQSPKYLFRKEGQNVTLSCEQNLNHDAMYWYRQDPGQGLRLIYYSQIVNDFQKGDIAEGYSVSREKKESFPLTVTSAQKNPTAFYLCASSTVSDYGYTFGSGTRLTVV.

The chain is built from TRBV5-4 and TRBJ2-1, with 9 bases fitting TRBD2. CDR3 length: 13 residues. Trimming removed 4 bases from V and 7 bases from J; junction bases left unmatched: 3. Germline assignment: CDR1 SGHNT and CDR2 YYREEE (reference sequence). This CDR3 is CASSLAGGNEQFF. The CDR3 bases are TGTGCCAGCAGCCTTGCGGGGGGGAATGAGCAGTTCTTC.

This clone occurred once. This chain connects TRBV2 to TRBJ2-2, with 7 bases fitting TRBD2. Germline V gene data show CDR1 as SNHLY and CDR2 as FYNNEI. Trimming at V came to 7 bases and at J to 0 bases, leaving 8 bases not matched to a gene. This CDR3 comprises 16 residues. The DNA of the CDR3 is TGTGCCAGCAAAGCAGGACTAGGAGCGAACACCGGGGAGCTGTTTTTT. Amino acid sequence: CASKAGLGANTGELFF.

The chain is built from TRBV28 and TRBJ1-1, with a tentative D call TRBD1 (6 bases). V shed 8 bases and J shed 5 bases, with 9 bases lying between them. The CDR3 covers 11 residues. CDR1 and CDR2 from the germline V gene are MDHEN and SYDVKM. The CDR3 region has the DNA TGTGCCAGCCACAGGGTTACTGAAGCTTTCTTT. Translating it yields CASHRVTEAFF.

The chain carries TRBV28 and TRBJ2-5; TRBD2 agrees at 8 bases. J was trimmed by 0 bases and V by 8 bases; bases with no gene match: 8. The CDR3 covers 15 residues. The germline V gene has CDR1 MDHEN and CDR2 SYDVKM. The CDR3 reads CASEYGGAYQETQYF. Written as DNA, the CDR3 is TGTGCCAGCGAGTACGGGGGGGCGTACCAAGAGACCCAGTACTTC. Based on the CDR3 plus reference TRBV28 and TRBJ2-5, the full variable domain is DVKVTQSSRYLVKRTGEKVFLECVQDMDHENMFWYRQDPGLGLRLIYFSYDVKMKEKGDIPEGYSVSREKKERFSLILESASTNQTSMYLCASEYGGAYQETQYFGPGTRLLVL.

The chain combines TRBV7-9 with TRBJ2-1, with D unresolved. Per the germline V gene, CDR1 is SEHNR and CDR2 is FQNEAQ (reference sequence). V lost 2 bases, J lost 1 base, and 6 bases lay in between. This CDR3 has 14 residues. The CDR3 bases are TGTGCCAGCAGCTTATCTGTGTCCTACAATGAGCAGTTCTTC. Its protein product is CASSLSVSYNEQFF.

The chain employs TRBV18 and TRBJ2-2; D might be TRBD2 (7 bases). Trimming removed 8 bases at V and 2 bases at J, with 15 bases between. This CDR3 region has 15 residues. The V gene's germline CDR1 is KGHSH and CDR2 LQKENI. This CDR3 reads CASRGGDLNTGELFF. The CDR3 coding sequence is TGTGCCAGCCGAGGGGGGGACCTAAACACCGGGGAGCTGTTTTTT.

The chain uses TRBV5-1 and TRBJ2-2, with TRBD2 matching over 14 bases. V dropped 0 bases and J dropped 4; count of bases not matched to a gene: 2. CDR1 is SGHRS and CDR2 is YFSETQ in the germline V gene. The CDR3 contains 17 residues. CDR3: CASSLGLAGGSTGELFF. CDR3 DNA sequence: TGCGCCAGCAGCTTGGGACTAGCGGGGGGGAGCACCGGGGAGCTGTTTTTT.

CDR3 in amino acids: CASSRRQEGNQPQHF. The CDR3 DNA reads as TGCGCCAGCAGCCGTCGACAGGAGGGCAATCAGCCCCAGCATTTT. V is TRBV4-1 and J is TRBJ1-5, with a tentative D call TRBD1 (6 bases). This CDR3 has 15 residues. Germline values: CDR1 MGHRA, CDR2 YSYEKL. The V gene lost 4 bases and the J gene lost 2 bases, with 12 bases spanning the gap.

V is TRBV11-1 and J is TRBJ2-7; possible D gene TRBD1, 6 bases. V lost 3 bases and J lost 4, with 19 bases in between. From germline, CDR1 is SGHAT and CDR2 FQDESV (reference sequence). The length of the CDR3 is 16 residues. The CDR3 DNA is TGTGCCAGCAGCTTCCCTGGGGGCGAAGGTTCGTACGAGCAGTACTTC. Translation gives CASSFPGGEGSYEQYF. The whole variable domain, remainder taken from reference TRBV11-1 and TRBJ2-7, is EAEVAQSPRYKITEKSQAVAFWCDPISGHATLYWYRQILGQGPELLVQFQDESVVDDSQLPKDRFSAERLKGVDSTLKIQPAELGDSAMYLCASSFPGGEGSYEQYFGPGTRLTVT.

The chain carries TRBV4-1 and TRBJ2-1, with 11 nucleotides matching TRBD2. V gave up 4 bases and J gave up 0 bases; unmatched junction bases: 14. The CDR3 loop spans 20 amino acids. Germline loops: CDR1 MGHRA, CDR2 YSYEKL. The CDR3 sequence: CASSPEGSGGALGSYNEQFF. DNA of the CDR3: TGCGCCAGCAGCCCCGAGGGTAGCGGGGGGGCATTAGGCTCCTACAATGAGCAGTTCTTC.

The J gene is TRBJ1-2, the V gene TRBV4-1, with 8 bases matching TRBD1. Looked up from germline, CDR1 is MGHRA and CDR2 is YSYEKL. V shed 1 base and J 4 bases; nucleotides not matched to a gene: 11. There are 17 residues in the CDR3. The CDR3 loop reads CASSQAEVGTGAYGYTF. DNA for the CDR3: TGCGCCAGCAGCCAAGCGGAAGTTGGGACAGGCGCCTATGGCTACACCTTC.

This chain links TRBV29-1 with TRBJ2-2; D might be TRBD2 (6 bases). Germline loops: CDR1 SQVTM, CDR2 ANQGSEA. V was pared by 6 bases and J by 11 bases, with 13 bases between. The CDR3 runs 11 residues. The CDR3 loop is CSVGGRGELFF. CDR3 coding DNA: TGCAGCGTGGGGGGAAGGGGTGAGCTGTTTTTT.